What follows describes a single TCR beta chain. Its antigen is unidentified. The data were produced by immunoSEQ multiplex PCR, yet TCRdb's version contains in-frame clones alone and is incomplete. The profile shows fewer than 110,000 clones, 90% of them singletons. These data come from a study of T cell responses to AZD1222 COVID-19 vaccine. Across the study: Whether given at about 4 or about 12 weeks, second doses were pooled.

This CDR3 is built from 15 residues. CDR1 SNHLY and CDR2 FYNNEI come from the germline V gene. V lost 7 bases, J lost 7 bases, and 13 bases stayed unmatched. Study results and caveats: As reported, nearly half of all spike-specific TCRs target variant regions that are unmutated. Clonal diversity was possibly underestimated, and the donors were mostly white British, with more females. The peak T cell response came first, and repertoires were sampled only after it.

This receptor was taken from an adult in good health. This specimen consisted of peripheral blood, obtained on day 0 of AZD1222 vaccination. The V call is TRBV2, the J call TRBJ1-2; 9 bases fit TRBD1. The CDR3 nucleotides read TGTGCCAGCAAAAAAGGAAACAGGGGACAGGGTGGCTACACCTTC. Translated, it gives CASKKGNRGQGGYTF.